The TCR beta chain described here comes from a study of blood T cell repertoires in COVID-19. The CDR3 has 12 amino acids. V gave up 5 bases and J gave up 3 bases, with 8 bases separating them. Repertoires were generated with immunoSEQ multiplex PCR, while TCRdb's copy carries only in-frame clones and drops some. There are 300,000 to 400,000 clones in the sample; about 87% occur only once, and about 2.5% lies in the top ten. Seattle-derived patients entered the study during active infection and were followed longitudinally. The origin of this receptor is a woman in her sixties or seventies with COVID-19, enrolled during active disease. Sequencing was performed on peripheral blood. The rearrangement joins TRBV12-3 or TRBV12-4 to TRBJ2-7; D is undetermined. The CDR3 DNA reads TGTGCCAGCAGTATACAGAGCTACGAGCAGTACTTC. It yields the protein CASSIQSYEQYF.